This T cell receptor (beta chain) emerged from a study of regulatory T cells in long-lasting Graves disease. Trimming pared 4 bases from V and 2 bases from J, leaving 8 bases between. Germline CDR1 is LNHDA and CDR2 is SQIVND (reference sequence). The CDR3 totals 13 residues. Noted time point: newly diagnosed GD, antithyroid drugs for less than 3 months. Making the TCR library involved RNA that had been extracted from PBMCs. Construction of the TCR beta libraries employed iRepertoire HTBI primers in conjunction with Arm-PCR of CDR3 regions. TCRdb reprocessed the multiplex PCR reads via MiXCR and lists one record per CDR3 protein. The table includes some 370,000 distinct CDR3 sequences, 12% detected once. Another study also made use of these data, one on T cells in Graves' hyperthyroidism and ophthalmopathy. Turning to that study: Thyroid ultrasound and orbital computed tomography, with clinical symptoms and serum thyroxine and TRAb, informed diagnoses.

Material: peripheral blood mononuclear cells (PBMCs), obtained at new diagnosis, from a patient treated with antithyroid drugs. The chain links TRBV19 to TRBJ1-1; maybe TRBD1 (5 bases). This TCR came from a woman aged 18 to 35 with Graves disease. The CDR3 here is CASSTGFNTEAFF. In DNA form, the CDR3 reads TGTGCCAGTAGTACAGGGTTCAACACTGAAGCTTTCTTT.